A single sample is the source of the 8 T cell receptor beta chains below, sequenced in a study of neoadjuvant anti-PD-1 for oral cavity cancer. Time point noted: after neoadjuvant nivolumab, at surgical resection. The repertoire was sequenced with immunoSEQ multiplex PCR; TCRdb's copy has only in-frame clones and lacks some. The table has approximately 9,500 clones, just over 65% seen once. The sample in question was PBMCs, obtained after nivolumab (anti-PD-1) treatment. The receptor set was obtained from a person aged 35 to 85 with oral cavity squamous cell carcinoma.

The chain joins TRBV19 to TRBJ1-5; D might be TRBD1 (5 bases). The germline CDR1 and CDR2 sequences are LNHDA and SQIVND (reference sequence). V was clipped by 6 bases and J by 7 bases, with 22 bases between them. This CDR3 spans 16 amino acids. The chain's CDR3 is CASRPRDLKLGQPQHF. The CDR3 region has the DNA TGTGCCAGTAGACCCCGGGACCTGAAGCTGGGGCAGCCCCAGCATTTT. Looking up the rest from reference TRBV19 and TRBJ1-5 gives the full variable domain: DGGITQSPKYLFRKEGQNVTLSCEQNLNHDAMYWYRQDPGQGLRLIYYSQIVNDFQKGDIAEGYSVSREKKESFPLTVTSAQKNPTAFYLCASRPRDLKLGQPQHFGDGTRLSIL.

The CDR3 reads CASSPRTSGRGGQETQYF. CDR3 sequence (DNA): TGTGCCAGCAGCCCACGGACTAGCGGGAGAGGGGGCCAAGAGACCCAGTACTTC. V gene TRBV9 combines with J gene TRBJ2-5; 13 positions agree with TRBD2. The CDR3 runs 18 residues. Trimming took 4 bases from V and 1 from J; bases not matched to a gene: 10. CDR1 and CDR2 from the germline V gene are SGDLS and YYNGEE.

The chain is built from TRBV4-1 and TRBJ2-4, with D maybe TRBD2 (6 bases). The CDR3 is 17 amino acids. The germline V and J ends were trimmed by 3 bases and 1 base, with 16 bases remaining between them. Germline V gene data show CDR1 as MGHRA and CDR2 as YSYEKL. CDR3 DNA sequence: TGCGCCAGCAGCCACGATACAACGAGCGGGGCCAAAAACATTCAGTACTTC. Its protein is CASSHDTTSGAKNIQYF.

V and J are TRBV28 and TRBJ1-4; D remains unclear. This CDR3 comprises 11 residues. V lost 10 bases and J 7 bases, leaving 10 bases between the germline ends. Germline-derived CDR1 and CDR2 are MDHEN and SYDVKM. As DNA, the CDR3 is TGTGCCACCATCACGGGTGAAAAACTGTTTTTT. Its translation is CATITGEKLFF. Full variable domain (missing parts from reference TRBV28 and TRBJ1-4): DVKVTQSSRYLVKRTGEKVFLECVQDMDHENMFWYRQDPGLGLRLIYFSYDVKMKEKGDIPEGYSVSREKKERFSLILESASTNQTSMYLCATITGEKLFFGSGTQLSVL.

This chain connects TRBV6-4 to TRBJ1-1, with D possibly being TRBD1 (5 bases). CDR3 length: 13 residues. From germline, CDR1 is MRHNA and CDR2 SNTAGT. V lost 8 bases and J 3 bases, leaving 13 bases between the germline ends. The CDR3 nucleotides read TGTGCCAGCTCTGCCAGGGAGGACACTGAAGCTTTCTTT. Translation gives CASSAREDTEAFF.

The chain recombines TRBV7-2 with TRBJ2-3, with D tentatively TRBD2 (5 bases). V shed 5 bases and J shed 2 bases, with 11 bases lying between them. This CDR3 has 14 amino acids. Germline values: CDR1 SGHTA, CDR2 FQGNSA. Here the CDR3 DNA reads TGTGCCAGCAGCGTAGGGAGCTCCACAGATACGCAGTATTTT. This sequence encodes CASSVGSSTDTQYF.

A few counts support this clone. The junction does not match germline at one end; this may be a read error. J is TRBJ1-2 and V is TRBV5-4; possible D gene TRBD1, 5 bases. CDR1 is SGHNT and CDR2 is YYREEE in the germline V gene (reference sequence). The CDR3 covers 14 residues. The CDR3 loop is CASTLGGINYGYTF. The CDR3 DNA is TGTGCCAGCACCTTGGGGGGGATAAACTATGGCTACACCTTC.

This chain connects TRBV6-6 to TRBJ2-5; D unclear. The germline V gene encodes CDR1 MNHNY and CDR2 SVGAGI (reference sequence). The CDR3 has 13 amino acids. V was clipped by 2 bases and J by 7 bases, with 11 bases between them. CDR3 loop: CASSYGIDGTQYF. The CDR3 DNA is TGTGCCAGCAGTTACGGGATTGATGGGACCCAGTACTTC.